This T cell receptor (beta chain) was captured in a study of Graves' ophthalmopathy and Graves' hyperthyroidism. Amplification targeted the TCR beta CDR3 regions, with RNA transcripts as the source material. Following a first-round RT-PCR that used HTBI primers, a second-round multiplex PCR was carried out. TCRdb used MiXCR to reprocess the multiplex PCR reads, holding one entry per CDR3 protein. The repertoire holds about 500,000 distinct CDR3 sequences, with around 15% as singletons. Trimming left V 6 bases short and J 3 bases short, with 14 bases between. Germline values: CDR1 GTSNPN, CDR2 SVGIG (reference sequence). CDR3 size: 13 residues. With respect to this clonotype: Its antigen is undetermined.

As diagnostic evidence, clinical symptoms, serum thyroxine, TRAb, thyroid ultrasound and orbital computed tomography were relied upon. General observations from the study: Most expanded thyroid clonotypes above 0.001 frequency also appeared in blood.

The TCR was taken from a woman aged 25 to 39 with Graves' ophthalmopathy. The chain is built from TRBV30 and TRBJ1-2; no reliable D call. Sequencing was performed on blood. Here the CDR3 DNA reads TGTGCCTGTTCGCCACGGGCCCACTATGGCTACACCTTC. Translating it yields CACSPRAHYGYTF.